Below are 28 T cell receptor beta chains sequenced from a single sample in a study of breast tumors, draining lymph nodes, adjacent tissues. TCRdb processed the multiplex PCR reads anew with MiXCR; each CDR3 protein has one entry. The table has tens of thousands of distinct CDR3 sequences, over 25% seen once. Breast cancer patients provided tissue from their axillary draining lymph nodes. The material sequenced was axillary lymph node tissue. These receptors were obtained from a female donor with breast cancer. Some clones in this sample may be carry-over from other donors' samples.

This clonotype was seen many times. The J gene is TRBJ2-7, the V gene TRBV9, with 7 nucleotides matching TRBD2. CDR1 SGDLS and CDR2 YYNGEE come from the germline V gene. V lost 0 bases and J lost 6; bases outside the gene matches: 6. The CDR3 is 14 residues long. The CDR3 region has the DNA TGTGCCAGCAGCGTAGAAGGGAGGGCCCGCGAGCAGTACTTC. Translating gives CASSVEGRAREQYF. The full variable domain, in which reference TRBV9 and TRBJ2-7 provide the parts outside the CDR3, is DSGVTQTPKHLITATGQRVTLRCSPRSGDLSVYWYQQSLDQGLQFLIQYYNGEERAKGNILERFSAQQFPDLHSELNLSSLELGDSALYFCASSVEGRAREQYFGPGTRLTVT.

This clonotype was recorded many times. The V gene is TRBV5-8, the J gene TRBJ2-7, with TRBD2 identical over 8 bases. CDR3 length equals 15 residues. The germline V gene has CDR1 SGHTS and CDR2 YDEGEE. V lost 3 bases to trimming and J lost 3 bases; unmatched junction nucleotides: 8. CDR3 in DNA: TGTGCCAGCAGCTCAATGGGACTAGTAAACTACGAGCAGTACTTC. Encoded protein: CASSSMGLVNYEQYF. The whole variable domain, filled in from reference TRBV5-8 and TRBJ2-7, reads EAGVTQSPTHLIKTRGQQATLRCSPISGHTSVYWYQQALGLGLQFLLWYDEGEERNRGNFPPRFSGRQFPNYSSELNVNALELEDSALYLCASSSMGLVNYEQYFGPGTRLTVT.

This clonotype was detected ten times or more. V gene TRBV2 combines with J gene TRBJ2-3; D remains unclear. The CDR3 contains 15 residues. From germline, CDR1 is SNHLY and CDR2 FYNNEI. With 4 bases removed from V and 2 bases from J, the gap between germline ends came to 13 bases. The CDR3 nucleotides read TGTGCCAGCAGTGTTACGGCGGAACCCACAGATACGCAGTATTTT. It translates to CASSVTAEPTDTQYF.

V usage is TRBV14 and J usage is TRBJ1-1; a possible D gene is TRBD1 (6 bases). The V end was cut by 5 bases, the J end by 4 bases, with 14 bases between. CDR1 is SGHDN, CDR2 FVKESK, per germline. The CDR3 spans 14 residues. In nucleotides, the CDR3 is TGTGCCAGCAGCATTCGGGGGGGGCTCACTGAAGCTTTCTTT. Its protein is CASSIRGGLTEAFF.

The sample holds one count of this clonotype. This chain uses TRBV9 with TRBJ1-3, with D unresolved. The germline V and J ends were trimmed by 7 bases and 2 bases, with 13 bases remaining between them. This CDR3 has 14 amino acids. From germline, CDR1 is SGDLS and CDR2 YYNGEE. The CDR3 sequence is CASGRGGTGNTIYF. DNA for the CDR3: TGTGCCAGCGGAAGAGGAGGGACTGGAAACACCATATATTTT.

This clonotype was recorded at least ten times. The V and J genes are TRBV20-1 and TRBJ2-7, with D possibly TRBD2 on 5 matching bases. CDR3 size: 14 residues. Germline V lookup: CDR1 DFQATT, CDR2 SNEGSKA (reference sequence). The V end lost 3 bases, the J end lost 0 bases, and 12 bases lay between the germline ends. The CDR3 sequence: CSARQDLSSYEQYF. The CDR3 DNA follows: TGCAGTGCTAGGCAGGACTTGAGCTCCTACGAGCAGTACTTC.

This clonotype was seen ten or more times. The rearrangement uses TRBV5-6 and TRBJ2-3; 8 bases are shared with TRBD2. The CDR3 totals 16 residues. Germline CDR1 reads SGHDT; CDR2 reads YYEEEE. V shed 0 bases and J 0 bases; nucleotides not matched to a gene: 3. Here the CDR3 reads CASSLAAGGSTDTQYF. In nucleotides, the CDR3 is TGTGCCAGCAGCTTGGCCGCGGGGGGTAGCACAGATACGCAGTATTTT.

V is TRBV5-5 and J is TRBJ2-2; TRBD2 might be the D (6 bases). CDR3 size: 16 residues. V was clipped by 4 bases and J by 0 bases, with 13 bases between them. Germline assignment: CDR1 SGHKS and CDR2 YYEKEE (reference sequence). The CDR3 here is CASSVRVAANTGELFF. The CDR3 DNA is TGTGCCAGCAGCGTCAGGGTAGCGGCGAACACCGGGGAGCTGTTTTTT.

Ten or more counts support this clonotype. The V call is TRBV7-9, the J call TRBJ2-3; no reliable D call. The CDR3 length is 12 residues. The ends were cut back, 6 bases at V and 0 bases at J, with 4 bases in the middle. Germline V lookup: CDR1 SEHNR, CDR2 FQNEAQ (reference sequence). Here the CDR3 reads CASRGSTDTQYF. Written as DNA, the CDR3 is TGTGCCAGCAGGGGCAGCACAGATACGCAGTATTTT. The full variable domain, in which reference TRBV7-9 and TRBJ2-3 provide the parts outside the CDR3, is DTGVSQNPRHKITKRGQNVTFRCDPISEHNRLYWYRQTLGQGPEFLTYFQNEAQLEKSRLLSDRFSAERPKGSFSTLEIQRTEQGDSAMYLCASRGSTDTQYFGPGTRLTVL.

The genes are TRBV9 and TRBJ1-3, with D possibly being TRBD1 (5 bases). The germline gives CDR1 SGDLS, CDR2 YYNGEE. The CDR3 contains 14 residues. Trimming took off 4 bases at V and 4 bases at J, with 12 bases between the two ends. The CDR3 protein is CASSQGLAGNTIYF. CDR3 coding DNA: TGTGCCAGCAGCCAGGGACTAGCGGGAAACACCATATATTTT.

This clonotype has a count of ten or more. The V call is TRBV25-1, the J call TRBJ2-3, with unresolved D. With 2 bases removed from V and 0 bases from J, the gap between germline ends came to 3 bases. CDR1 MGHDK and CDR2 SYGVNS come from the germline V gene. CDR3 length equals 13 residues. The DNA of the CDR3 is TGTGCCAGCAGTGAAAGCAGCACAGATACGCAGTATTTT. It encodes CASSESSTDTQYF.

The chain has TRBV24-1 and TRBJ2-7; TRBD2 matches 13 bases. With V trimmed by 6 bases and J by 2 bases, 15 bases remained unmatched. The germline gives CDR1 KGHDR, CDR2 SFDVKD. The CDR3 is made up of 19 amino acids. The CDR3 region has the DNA TGTGCCACCAGTCCCCTTCCAGGTAGGACTAGCGGGAGCACCTACGAGCAGTACTTC. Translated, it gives CATSPLPGRTSGSTYEQYF.

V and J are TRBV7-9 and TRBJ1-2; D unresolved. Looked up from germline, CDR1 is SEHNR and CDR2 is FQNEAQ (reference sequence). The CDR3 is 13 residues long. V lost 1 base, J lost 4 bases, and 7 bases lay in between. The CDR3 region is CASSLGQSYGYTF. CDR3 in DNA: TGTGCCAGCAGCTTAGGGCAGTCCTATGGCTACACCTTC.

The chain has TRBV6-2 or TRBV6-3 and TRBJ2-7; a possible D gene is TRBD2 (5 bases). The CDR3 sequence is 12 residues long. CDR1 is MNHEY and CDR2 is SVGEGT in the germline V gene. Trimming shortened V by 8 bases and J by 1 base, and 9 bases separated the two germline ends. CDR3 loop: CASQPGSYEQYF. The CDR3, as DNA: TGTGCCAGCCAACCGGGATCCTACGAGCAGTACTTC.

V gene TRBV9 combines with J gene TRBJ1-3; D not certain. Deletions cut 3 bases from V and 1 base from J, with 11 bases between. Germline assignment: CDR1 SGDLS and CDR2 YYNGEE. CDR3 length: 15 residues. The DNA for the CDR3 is TGTGCCAGCAGCGCCGTGATGGGATCTGGAAACACCATATATTTT. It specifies CASSAVMGSGNTIYF.

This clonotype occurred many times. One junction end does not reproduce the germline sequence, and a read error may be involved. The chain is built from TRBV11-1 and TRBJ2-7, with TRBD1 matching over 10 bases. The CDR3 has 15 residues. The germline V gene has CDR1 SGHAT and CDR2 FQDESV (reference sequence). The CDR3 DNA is TGTGCCAGCAGCCTAGCCGGGACAGGGGCATACGAGCAGTACTTC. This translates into CASSLAGTGAYEQYF.

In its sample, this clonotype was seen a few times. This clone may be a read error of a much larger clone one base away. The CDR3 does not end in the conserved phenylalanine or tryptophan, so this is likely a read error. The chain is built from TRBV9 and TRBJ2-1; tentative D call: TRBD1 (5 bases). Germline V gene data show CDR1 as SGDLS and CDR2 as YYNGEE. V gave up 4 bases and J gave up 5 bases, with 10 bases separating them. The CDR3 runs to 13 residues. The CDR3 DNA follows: TGTGCCAGCAGCCCCCGGACACACAATGAGCAGTTCTCC. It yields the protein CASSPRTHNEQFS.

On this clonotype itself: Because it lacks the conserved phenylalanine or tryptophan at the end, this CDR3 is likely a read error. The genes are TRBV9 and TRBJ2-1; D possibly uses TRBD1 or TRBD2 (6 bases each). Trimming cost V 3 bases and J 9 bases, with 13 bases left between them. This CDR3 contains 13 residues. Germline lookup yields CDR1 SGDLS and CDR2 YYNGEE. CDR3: CASSEGGLAEQFS. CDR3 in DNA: TGTGCCAGCAGCGAGGGGGGTCTGGCTGAGCAGTTCTCC.

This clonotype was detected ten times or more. In nucleotides, the CDR3 is TGTGCCAGCAGTGCCACAGGCATATATGGCTACACCTTC. It is translated as CASSATGIYGYTF. This sequence joins TRBV12-3 or TRBV12-4 and TRBJ1-2; D possibly corresponds to TRBD1 (5 bases). The length of the CDR3 is 13 residues. V was shortened by 5 bases and J by 5 bases, with 12 bases between the two germline ends.

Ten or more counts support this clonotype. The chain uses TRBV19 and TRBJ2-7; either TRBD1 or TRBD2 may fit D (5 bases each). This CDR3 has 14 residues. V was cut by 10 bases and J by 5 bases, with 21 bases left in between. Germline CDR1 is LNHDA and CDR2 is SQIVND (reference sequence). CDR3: CATSRDRADDEQYF. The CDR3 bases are TGTGCCACAAGCCGGGACCGGGCGGATGACGAGCAGTACTTC.

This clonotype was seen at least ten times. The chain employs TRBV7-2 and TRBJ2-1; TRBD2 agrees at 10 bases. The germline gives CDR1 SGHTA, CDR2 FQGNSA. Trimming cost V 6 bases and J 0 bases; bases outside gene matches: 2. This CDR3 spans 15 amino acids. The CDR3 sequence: CASRRTSGSYNEQFF. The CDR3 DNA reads TGTGCCAGCAGGCGGACTAGCGGCTCCTACAATGAGCAGTTCTTC.

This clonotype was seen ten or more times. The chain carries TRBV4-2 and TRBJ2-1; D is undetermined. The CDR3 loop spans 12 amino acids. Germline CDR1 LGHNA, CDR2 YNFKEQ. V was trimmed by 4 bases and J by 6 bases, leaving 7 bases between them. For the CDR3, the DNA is TGTGCCAGCAGCCGAGATAGCAATGAGCAGTTCTTC. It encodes CASSRDSNEQFF.

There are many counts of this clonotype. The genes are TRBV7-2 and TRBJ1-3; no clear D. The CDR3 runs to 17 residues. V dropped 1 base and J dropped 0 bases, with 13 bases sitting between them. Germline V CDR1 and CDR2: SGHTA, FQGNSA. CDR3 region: CASSLGVAGISGNTIYF. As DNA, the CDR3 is TGTGCCAGCAGCTTAGGGGTTGCGGGTATCTCTGGAAACACCATATATTTT.

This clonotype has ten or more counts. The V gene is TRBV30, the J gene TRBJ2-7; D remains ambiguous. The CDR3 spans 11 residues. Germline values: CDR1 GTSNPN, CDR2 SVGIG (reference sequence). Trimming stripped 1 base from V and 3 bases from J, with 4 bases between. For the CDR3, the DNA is TGTGCCTGGAGTGCTAACTACGAGCAGTACTTC. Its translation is CAWSANYEQYF.

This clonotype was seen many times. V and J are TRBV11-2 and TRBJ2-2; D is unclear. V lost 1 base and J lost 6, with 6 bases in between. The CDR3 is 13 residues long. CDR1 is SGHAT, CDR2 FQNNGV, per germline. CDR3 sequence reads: CASSLAPAGELFF. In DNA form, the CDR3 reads TGTGCCAGCAGCTTAGCCCCGGCCGGGGAGCTGTTTTTT.

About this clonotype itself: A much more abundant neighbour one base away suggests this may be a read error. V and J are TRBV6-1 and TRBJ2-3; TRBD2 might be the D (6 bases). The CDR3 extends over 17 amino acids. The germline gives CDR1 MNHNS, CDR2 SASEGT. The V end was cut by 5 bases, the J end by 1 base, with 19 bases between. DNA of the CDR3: TGTGCCAGCAGTCAAACCCTAGTGAGGAGGGGCACAGATACGCAGTATTTT. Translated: CASSQTLVRRGTDTQYF.

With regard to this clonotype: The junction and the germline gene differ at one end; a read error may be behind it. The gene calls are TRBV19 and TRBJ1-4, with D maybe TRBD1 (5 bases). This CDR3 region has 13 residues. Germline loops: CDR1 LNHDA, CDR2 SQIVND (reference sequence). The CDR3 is CASSPTANEKLSF. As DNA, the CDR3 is TGTGCCAGTAGTCCGACAGCTAATGAAAAACTGTCTTTT.

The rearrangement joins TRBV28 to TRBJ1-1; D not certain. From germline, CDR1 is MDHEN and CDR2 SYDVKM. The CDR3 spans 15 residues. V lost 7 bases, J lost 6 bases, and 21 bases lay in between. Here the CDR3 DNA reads TGTGCCAGCACTCCGGTCCCCCTGCATTCCGCTGAAGCTTTCTTT. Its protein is CASTPVPLHSAEAFF.